This T cell receptor (beta chain) stems from a study of T-cell reconstitution after alpha-beta-depleted transplantation in children. This clonotype was detected many times. Its target is unknown. Study results and caveats: One year after transplant, T-cell counts and diversity came mostly from newly produced T cells. Several hundred rapidly expanded clones from non-depleted graft cells reportedly supplied alpha-beta T cells about two months post-transplant.

Construction of the TCRbeta library involved unique molecular identifiers. TCRdb redid the calling of the PCR reads with MiXCR, one entry per CDR3 protein. Seen here are more than 120,000 distinct CDR3 sequences, 8% to 10% observed once, and the top ten hold roughly 20%. Germline CDR1 MDHEN, CDR2 SYDVKM. The CDR3 consists of 17 residues. The V end lost 4 bases, the J end lost 2 bases, and 19 bases lay between the germline ends. This specimen consisted of PBMCs, mostly from graft donor cells, obtained 180 days after TCRalphabeta/CD19-depleted stem cell transplant. J is TRBJ2-3 and V is TRBV28; D possibly corresponds to TRBD1 (5 bases). The receptor's source is a female patient aged 2-9 years who had a stem cell transplant for congenital amegakaryocytic thrombocytopenia, so the T cells may come from the graft donor. This CDR3 is CASSSSLYDRYTDTQYF. In DNA, the CDR3 is TGTGCCAGCAGTTCTTCTTTATACGACAGATACACAGATACGCAGTATTTT.